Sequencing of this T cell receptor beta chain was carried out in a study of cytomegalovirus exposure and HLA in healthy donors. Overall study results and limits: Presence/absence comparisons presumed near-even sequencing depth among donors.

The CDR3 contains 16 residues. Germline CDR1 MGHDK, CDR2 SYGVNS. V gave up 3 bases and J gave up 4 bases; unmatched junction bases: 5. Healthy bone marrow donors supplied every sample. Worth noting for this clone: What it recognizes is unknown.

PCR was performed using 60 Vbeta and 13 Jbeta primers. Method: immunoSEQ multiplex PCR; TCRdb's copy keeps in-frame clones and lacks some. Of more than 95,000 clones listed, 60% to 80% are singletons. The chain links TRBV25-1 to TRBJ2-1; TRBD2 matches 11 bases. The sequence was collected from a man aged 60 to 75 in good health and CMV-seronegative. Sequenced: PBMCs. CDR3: CASSELGTSGYNEQFF. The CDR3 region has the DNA TGTGCCAGCAGTGAGCTCGGGACTAGCGGATACAATGAGCAGTTCTTC.